One TCR beta chain is described in this entry. What it binds is not known. The CDR3 is 15 amino acids. Trimming took off 2 bases at V and 2 bases at J, with 11 bases between the two ends. Germline CDR1 reads MRHNA; CDR2 reads SNTAGT. Here immunoSEQ multiplex PCR was the method, and the copy in TCRdb shows in-frame clones only, minus some. The sample has approximately 31,000 clones, approximately 78% seen once. Time point in this sample: week 35, safety follow-up. A single vaccine dose contained 300 ug of mutant IDH1 20-mer peptide, and topical imiquimod was used with it. Patients underwent eight vaccinations, which took place in weeks 1, 3, 5, 7, 11, 15, 19 and 23. The sample is drawn from a study of a mutant IDH1 vaccine in newly diagnosed glioma. As for the study in general: Vaccination started 4-6 weeks after radiotherapy alone, or with temozolomide cycles. Therapy received beforehand was radiotherapy, temozolomide, or both, with most patients given both. Study-level findings and limits: Pseudoprogression apparently tracked independently of changes in top peripheral T cell clonotypes.

The source material was PBMCs, sampled from a glioma patient whose treatment included an IDH1 peptide vaccine. The V call is TRBV6-4, the J call TRBJ2-3, with D unclear. The sequence was obtained from a woman between 18 and 30 years old with glioma. CDR3 region: CASSDGVRITDTQYF. The CDR3 DNA reads as TGTGCCAGCAGTGACGGGGTCCGTATCACAGATACGCAGTATTTT.